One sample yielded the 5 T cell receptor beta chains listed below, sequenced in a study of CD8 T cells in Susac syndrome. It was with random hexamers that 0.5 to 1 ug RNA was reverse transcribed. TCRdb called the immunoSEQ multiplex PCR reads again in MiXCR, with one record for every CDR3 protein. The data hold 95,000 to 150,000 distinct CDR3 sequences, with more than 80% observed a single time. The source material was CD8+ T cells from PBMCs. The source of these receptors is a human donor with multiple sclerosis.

The CDR3 DNA reads as TGTGCCAGCATCCAAAAATGGAACACCATATATTTT. The encoded protein is CASIQKWNTIYF. The V and J genes are TRBV12-3 or TRBV12-4 and TRBJ1-3; no definite D call. V lost 7 bases, J lost 7 bases, and 11 bases lay in between. This CDR3 contains 12 residues.

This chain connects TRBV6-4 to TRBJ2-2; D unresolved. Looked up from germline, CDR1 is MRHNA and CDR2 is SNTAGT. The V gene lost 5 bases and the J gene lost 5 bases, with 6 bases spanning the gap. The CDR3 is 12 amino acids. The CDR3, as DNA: TGTGCCAGCAGTCCCGGAACCGGGGAGCTGTTTTTT. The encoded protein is CASSPGTGELFF.

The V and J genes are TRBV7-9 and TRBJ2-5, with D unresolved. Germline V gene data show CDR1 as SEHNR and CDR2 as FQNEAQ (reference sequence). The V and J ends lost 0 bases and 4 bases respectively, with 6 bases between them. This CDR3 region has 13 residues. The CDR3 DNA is TGTGCCAGCAGCTTAGCGTCCCGAGAGACCCAGTACTTC. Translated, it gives CASSLASRETQYF.

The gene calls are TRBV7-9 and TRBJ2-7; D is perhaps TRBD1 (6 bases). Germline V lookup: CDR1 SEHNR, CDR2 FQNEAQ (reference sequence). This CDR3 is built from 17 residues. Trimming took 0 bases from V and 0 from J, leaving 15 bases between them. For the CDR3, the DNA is TGTGCCAGCAGCTTAGCCCTAGGACAGACGAACTCCTACGAGCAGTACTTC. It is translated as CASSLALGQTNSYEQYF.

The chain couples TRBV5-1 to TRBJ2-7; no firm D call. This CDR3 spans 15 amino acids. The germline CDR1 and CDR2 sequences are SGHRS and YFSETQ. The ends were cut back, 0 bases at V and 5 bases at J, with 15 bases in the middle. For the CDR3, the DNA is TGCGCCAGCAGCTTGGAGGTGCCCGGCCAACACGAGCAGTACTTC. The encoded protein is CASSLEVPGQHEQYF.